The 3 T cell receptor beta chains given below trace back to one sample, sequenced in a study of siplizumab effects on memory and regulatory T cells. The method was immunoSEQ multiplex PCR; TCRdb's version includes in-frame clones alone and lacks a portion of them. The data contain approximately 110,000 clones, more than 85% of them singletons. The sample comprised CD4+ T cells sorted from blood. The receptor set was obtained from a human donor in good health.

The chain has TRBV4-1 and TRBJ1-2; TRBD1 matches 7 bases. The J segment lost 3 bases and the V segment lost 2 bases, leaving 6 bases of the junction unmatched. CDR1 and CDR2 from the germline V gene are MGHRA and YSYEKL. This CDR3 contains 15 residues. The CDR3 reads CASSQNRGSDYGYTF. The CDR3 DNA reads TGCGCCAGCAGCCAAAACAGGGGTTCGGACTATGGCTACACCTTC.

This sequence joins TRBV2 and TRBJ2-7, with D unclear. Germline CDR1 SNHLY, CDR2 FYNNEI. The CDR3 extends over 14 amino acids. Trimming removed 1 base from V and 5 bases from J, with 12 bases in between. The CDR3 DNA reads as TGTGCCAGCAGTGAAGGAGTCGTCCCCGACGAGCAGTACTTC. Its translation is CASSEGVVPDEQYF.

The chain has TRBV27 and TRBJ2-6; D possibly corresponds to TRBD1 (5 bases). From germline, CDR1 is MNHEY and CDR2 SMNVEV (reference sequence). V was pared by 3 bases and J by 4 bases, with 13 bases between. The CDR3 has 16 amino acids. CDR3 sequence (DNA): TGTGCCAGCAGTTTCCAGGGCACACTGGGGGCCAACGTCCTGACTTTC. Its translation is CASSFQGTLGANVLTF.